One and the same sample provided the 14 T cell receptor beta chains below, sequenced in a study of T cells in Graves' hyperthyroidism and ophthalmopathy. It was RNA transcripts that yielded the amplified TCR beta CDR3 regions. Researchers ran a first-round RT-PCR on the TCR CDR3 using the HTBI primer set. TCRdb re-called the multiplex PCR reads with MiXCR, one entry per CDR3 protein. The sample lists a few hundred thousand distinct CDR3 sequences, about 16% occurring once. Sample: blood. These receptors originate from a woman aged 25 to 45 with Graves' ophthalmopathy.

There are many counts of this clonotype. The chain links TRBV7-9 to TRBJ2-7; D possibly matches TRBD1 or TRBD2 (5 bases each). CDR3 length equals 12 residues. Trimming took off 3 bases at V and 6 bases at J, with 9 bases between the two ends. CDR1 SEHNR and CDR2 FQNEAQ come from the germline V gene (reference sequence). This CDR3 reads CASSFLGTEQYF. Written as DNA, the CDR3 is TGTGCCAGCAGCTTTTTAGGGACCGAGCAGTACTTC. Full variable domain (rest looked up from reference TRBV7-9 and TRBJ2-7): DTGVSQNPRHKITKRGQNVTFRCDPISEHNRLYWYRQTLGQGPEFLTYFQNEAQLEKSRLLSDRFSAERPKGSFSTLEIQRTEQGDSAMYLCASSFLGTEQYFGPGTRLTVT.

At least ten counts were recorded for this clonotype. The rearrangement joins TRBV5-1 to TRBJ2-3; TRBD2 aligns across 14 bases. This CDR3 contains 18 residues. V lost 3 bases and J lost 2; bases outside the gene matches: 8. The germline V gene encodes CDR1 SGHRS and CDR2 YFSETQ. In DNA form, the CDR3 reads TGCGCCAGCAGCTCCGGGACTAGCGGGAGTCCACTCACAGATACGCAGTATTTT. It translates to CASSSGTSGSPLTDTQYF.

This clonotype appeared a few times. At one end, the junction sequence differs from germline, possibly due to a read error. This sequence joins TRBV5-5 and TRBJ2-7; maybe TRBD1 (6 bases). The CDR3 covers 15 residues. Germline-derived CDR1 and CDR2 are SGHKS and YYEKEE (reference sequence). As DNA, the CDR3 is TGTGCCGGCAGCTTAGGGGACACCGTGTCCTACGAGCAGTACTTC. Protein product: CAGSLGDTVSYEQYF.

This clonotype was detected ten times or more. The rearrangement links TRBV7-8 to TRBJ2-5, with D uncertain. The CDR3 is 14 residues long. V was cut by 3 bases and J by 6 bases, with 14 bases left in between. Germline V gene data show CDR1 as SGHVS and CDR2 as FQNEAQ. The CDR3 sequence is CASSLERVRQTQYF. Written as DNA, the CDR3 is TGTGCCAGCAGCTTGGAAAGGGTTCGGCAGACCCAGTACTTC.

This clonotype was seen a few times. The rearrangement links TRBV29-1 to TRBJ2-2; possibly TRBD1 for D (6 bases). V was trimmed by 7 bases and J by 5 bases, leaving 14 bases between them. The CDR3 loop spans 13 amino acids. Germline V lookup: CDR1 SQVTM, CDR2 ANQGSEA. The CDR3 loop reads CSANRVETGELFF. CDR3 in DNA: TGCAGCGCAAACAGGGTCGAAACCGGGGAGCTGTTTTTT.

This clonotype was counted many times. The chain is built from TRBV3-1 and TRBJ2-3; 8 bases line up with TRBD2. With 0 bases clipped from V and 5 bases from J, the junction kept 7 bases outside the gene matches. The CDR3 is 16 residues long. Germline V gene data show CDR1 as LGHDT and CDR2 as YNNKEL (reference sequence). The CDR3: CASSQESGGSVDTQYF. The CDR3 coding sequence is TGTGCCAGCAGCCAAGAATCGGGAGGGAGTGTAGATACGCAGTATTTT.

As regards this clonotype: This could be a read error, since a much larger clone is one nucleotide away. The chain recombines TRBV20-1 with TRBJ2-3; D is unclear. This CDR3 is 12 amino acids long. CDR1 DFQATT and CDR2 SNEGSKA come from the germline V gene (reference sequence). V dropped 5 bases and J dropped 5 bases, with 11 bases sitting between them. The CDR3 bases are TGCAGTGCTGGTGAACGACGAGATACGCAGTATTTT. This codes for CSAGERRDTQYF.

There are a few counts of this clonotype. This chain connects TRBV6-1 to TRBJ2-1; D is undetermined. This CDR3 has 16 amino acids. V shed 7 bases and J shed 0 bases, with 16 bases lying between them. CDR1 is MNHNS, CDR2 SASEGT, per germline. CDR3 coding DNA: TGTGCCAGCACCTATGACAACTGGAGCTCCTACAATGAGCAGTTCTTC. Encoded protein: CASTYDNWSSYNEQFF.

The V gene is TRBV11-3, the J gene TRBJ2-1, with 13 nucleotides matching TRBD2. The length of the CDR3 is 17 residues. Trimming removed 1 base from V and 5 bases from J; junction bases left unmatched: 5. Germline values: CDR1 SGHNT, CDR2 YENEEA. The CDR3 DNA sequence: TGTGCCAGCAGCTTAGGGTCCGGGACTAGCGGGAACAATGAGCAGTTCTTC. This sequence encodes CASSLGSGTSGNNEQFF.

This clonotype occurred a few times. The CDR3 nucleotides read TGCGCCAGCAGCCAGCTCCCCGGGGGAAGCTCCTACGAGCAGTACTTC. It specifies CASSQLPGGSSYEQYF. The rearrangement uses TRBV5-1 and TRBJ2-7, with a weak D call TRBD2 (6 bases). The CDR3 has 16 residues. Germline CDR1 is SGHRS and CDR2 is YFSETQ. V was cut by 4 bases and J by 0 bases, with 17 bases left in between.

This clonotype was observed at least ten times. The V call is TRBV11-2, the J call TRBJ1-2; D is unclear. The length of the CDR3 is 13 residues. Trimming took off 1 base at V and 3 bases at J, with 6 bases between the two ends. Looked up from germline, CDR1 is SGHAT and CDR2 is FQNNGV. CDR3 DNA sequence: TGTGCCAGCAGCTTAGGGGAAGACTATGGCTACACCTTC. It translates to CASSLGEDYGYTF.

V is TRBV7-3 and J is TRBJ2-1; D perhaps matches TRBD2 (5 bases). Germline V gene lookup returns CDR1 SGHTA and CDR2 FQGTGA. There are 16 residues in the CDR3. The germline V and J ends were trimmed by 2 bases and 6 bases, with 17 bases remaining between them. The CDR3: CASSLPGRAPSNEQFF. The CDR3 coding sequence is TGTGCCAGCAGCTTACCCGGGCGGGCCCCTAGCAATGAGCAGTTCTTC.

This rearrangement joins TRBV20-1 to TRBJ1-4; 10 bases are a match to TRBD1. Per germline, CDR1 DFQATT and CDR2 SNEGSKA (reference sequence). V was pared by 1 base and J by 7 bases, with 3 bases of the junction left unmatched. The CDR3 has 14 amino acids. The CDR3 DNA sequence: TGCAGTGCTAGAGGACAGGGGGCTAGTGAAAAACTGTTTTTT. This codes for CSARGQGASEKLFF.

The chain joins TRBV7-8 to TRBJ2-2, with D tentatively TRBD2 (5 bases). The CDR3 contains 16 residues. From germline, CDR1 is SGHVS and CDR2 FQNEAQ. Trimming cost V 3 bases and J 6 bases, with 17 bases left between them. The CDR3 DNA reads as TGTGCCAGCAGCTTGGAGCGGCCGGCTTTGGCCGGGGAGCTGTTTTTT. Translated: CASSLERPALAGELFF. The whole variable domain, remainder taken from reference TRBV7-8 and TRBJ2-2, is GAGVSQSPRYKVAKRGQDVALRCDPISGHVSLFWYQQALGQGPEFLTYFQNEAQLDKSGLPSDRFFAERPEGSVSTLKIQRTQQEDSAVYLCASSLERPALAGELFFGEGSRLTVL.